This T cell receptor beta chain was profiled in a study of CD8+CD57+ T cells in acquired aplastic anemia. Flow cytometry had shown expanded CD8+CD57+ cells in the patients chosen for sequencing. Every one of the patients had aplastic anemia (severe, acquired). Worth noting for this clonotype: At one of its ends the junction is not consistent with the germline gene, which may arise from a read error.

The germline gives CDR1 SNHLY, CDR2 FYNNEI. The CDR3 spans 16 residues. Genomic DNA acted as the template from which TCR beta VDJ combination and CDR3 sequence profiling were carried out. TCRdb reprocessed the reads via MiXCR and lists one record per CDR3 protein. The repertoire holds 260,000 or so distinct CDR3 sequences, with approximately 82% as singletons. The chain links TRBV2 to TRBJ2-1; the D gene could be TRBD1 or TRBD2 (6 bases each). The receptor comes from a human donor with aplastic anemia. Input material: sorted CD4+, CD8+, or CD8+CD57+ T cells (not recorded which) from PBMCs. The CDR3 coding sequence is TGTGCCAGCAGTGAGGGGGGCGTAAATGGTCAGTACGAGCAGCTATTC. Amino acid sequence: CASSEGGVNGQYEQLF.